One and the same sample provided the 32 T cell receptor beta chains below, sequenced in a study of human T cells and chemical hapten exposure. Time point denoted: patch test 1, 2 weeks after DPC sensitization. As to treatment: therapeutic diphenylcyclopropenone sensitization with weekly scalp DPC. MiXCR, applied by TCRdb to the RACE reads, yields one record per CDR3 protein. The data hold some 190,000 distinct CDR3 sequences, with more than 20% observed a single time. The sequencing here drew on whole blood, taken in connection with sensitization to the hapten diphenylcyclopropenone (DPC). The receptors originated from a woman aged 45-59 years with alopecia areata. Some clones in this sample may be carry-over from other donors' samples.

This clonotype was seen a few times. The CDR3 protein is CASSPLAGANTGELFF. The CDR3 DNA sequence: TGTGCCAGCTCACCCCTAGCGGGAGCGAACACCGGGGAGCTGTTTTTT. The chain carries TRBV18 and TRBJ2-2, with 10 bases matching TRBD2. The CDR3 extends over 16 amino acids. V lost 3 bases, J lost 0 bases, and 1 base stayed unmatched. Germline V gene lookup returns CDR1 KGHSH and CDR2 LQKENI.

The V gene is TRBV20-1, the J gene TRBJ1-1; TRBD1 agrees at 11 bases. The germline CDR1 and CDR2 sequences are DFQATT and SNEGSKA (reference sequence). J was trimmed by 0 bases and V by 6 bases; bases with no gene match: 6. This CDR3 has 15 residues. DNA of the CDR3: TGCAGTGCCACGGACAGGGGGCGGCTGAACACTGAAGCTTTCTTT. As protein: CSATDRGRLNTEAFF.

A few counts support this clonotype. This sequence joins TRBV20-1 and TRBJ2-7; 10 bases agree with TRBD1. V lost 3 bases to trimming and J lost 4 bases; unmatched junction nucleotides: 9. The CDR3 is 15 amino acids. The germline V gene encodes CDR1 DFQATT and CDR2 SNEGSKA (reference sequence). The CDR3 coding sequence is TGCAGTGCTAGTCGCTTCGGACAGGGGGTGTACGAGCAGTACTTC. Translating it yields CSASRFGQGVYEQYF.

The count of this clonotype is one. A clone one base away is much larger, so this may be a read error. The rearrangement joins TRBV3-1 to TRBJ1-5; 8 positions agree with TRBD1. J was trimmed by 5 bases and V by 3 bases; bases with no gene match: 6. Germline assignment: CDR1 LGHDT and CDR2 YNNKEL (reference sequence). The CDR3 loop spans 15 amino acids. CDR3 region: CASSHRTGPDQPQHF. The CDR3, as DNA: TGTGCCAGCAGCCACCGGACAGGGCCAGATCAGCCCCAGCATTTT.

This chain links TRBV6-1 with TRBJ2-3; 8 bases match TRBD2. The V and J ends lost 8 bases and 1 base, in that order; junction bases with no gene match: 8. The CDR3 is 15 residues long. Germline V gene lookup returns CDR1 MNHNS and CDR2 SASEGT. The CDR3 region has the DNA TGTGCCAGCCGACAAAGCGGGAGCGGCACAGATACGCAGTATTTT. Amino acid sequence: CASRQSGSGTDTQYF.

The chain has TRBV6-4 and TRBJ2-6; D remains unclear. Trimming removed 1 base from V and 0 bases from J, with 1 base in between. This CDR3 contains 14 residues. Germline V gene data show CDR1 as MRHNA and CDR2 as SNTAGT. The chain's CDR3 is CASSDYSGANVLTF. In nucleotides, the CDR3 is TGTGCCAGCAGTGACTACTCTGGGGCCAACGTCCTGACTTTC.

This clonotype was picked up a small number of times. The CDR3 here is CSVGGTIVGTGGYEQYF. CDR3 nucleotide sequence: TGCAGCGTTGGGGGAACTATTGTGGGGACAGGGGGCTACGAGCAGTACTTC. The J gene is TRBJ2-7, the V gene TRBV29-1, with 11 bases that match TRBD1. CDR1 is SQVTM and CDR2 is ANQGSEA in the germline V gene. Germline trimming cut 4 bases from V and 3 bases from J; bases unmatched to any gene: 14. This CDR3 comprises 17 residues.

The rearrangement joins TRBV9 to TRBJ1-3; TRBD1 aligns across 8 bases. J was trimmed by 4 bases and V by 2 bases; bases with no gene match: 2. CDR3 length: 14 residues. In germline, CDR1 is SGDLS, CDR2 YYNGEE. The CDR3: CASSVGQAGNTIYF. Written as DNA, the CDR3 is TGTGCCAGCAGCGTGGGACAGGCGGGAAACACCATATATTTT.

This clonotype appeared a few times. This rearrangement joins TRBV20-1 to TRBJ2-1; 7 nucleotides align to TRBD2. The V gene end was trimmed by 6 bases and the J gene end by 0 bases; junction bases not matched to a gene: 11. Germline CDR1 reads DFQATT; CDR2 reads SNEGSKA (reference sequence). The CDR3 totals 16 residues. CDR3 DNA sequence: TGCAGTGCCTCTAAGCGGGGACGGAGCTCCTACAATGAGCAGTTCTTC. Its protein is CSASKRGRSSYNEQFF.

V is TRBV2 and J is TRBJ2-2; maybe TRBD2 (6 bases). V lost 4 bases and J 4 bases, leaving 16 bases between the germline ends. The CDR3 extends over 16 amino acids. Germline lookup yields CDR1 SNHLY and CDR2 FYNNEI. CDR3 sequence (DNA): TGTGCCAGCAGTGTACCGGGACTGGGAGTCACCGGGGAGCTGTTTTTT. It translates to CASSVPGLGVTGELFF.

This clonotype was picked up a small number of times. V is TRBV7-9 and J is TRBJ2-1, with 7 bases aligning to TRBD1. Unmatched junction bases numbered 16, after V lost 11 bases and J lost 6 bases. The CDR3 spans 15 residues. Germline assignment: CDR1 SEHNR and CDR2 FQNEAQ (reference sequence). CDR3 sequence reads: CASSLDGTAFNEQFF. DNA of the CDR3: TGTGCCTCATCCTTAGATGGGACAGCCTTCAATGAGCAGTTCTTC.

The chain is built from TRBV6-1 and TRBJ1-2; no clear D gene. The CDR3 runs to 10 residues. Trimming shortened V by 4 bases and J by 7 bases, and 4 bases separated the two germline ends. From germline, CDR1 is MNHNS and CDR2 SASEGT. CDR3 DNA sequence: TGTGCCAGCAGTGTGGTTGGCTACACCTTC. It yields the protein CASSVVGYTF.

The chain is built from TRBV5-1 and TRBJ2-2, with TRBD2 matching over 13 bases. Germline loops: CDR1 SGHRS, CDR2 YFSETQ. The CDR3 loop spans 16 amino acids. V lost 4 bases, J lost 3 bases, and 3 bases stayed unmatched. The chain's CDR3 is CASSRGLAGDTGELFF. CDR3 sequence (DNA): TGCGCCAGCAGCCGCGGACTAGCGGGAGACACCGGGGAGCTGTTTTTT.

Only one count was recorded for this clonotype. This rearrangement joins TRBV7-9 to TRBJ2-1; TRBD1 aligns across 7 bases. Germline CDR1 is SEHNR and CDR2 is FQNEAQ (reference sequence). V lost 3 bases and J lost 14; bases outside the gene matches: 13. The length of the CDR3 is 14 residues. In DNA, the CDR3 is TGTGCCAGCAGCTTTTTTGGGCTCACAGGGGACAAGTTCTTC. Its protein product is CASSFFGLTGDKFF.

This clonotype appeared a few times. The V and J genes are TRBV3-1 and TRBJ2-1, with TRBD2 as a possible D gene (6 bases). This CDR3 is built from 15 residues. Trimming removed 1 base at V and 4 bases at J, with 11 bases between. CDR1 is LGHDT, CDR2 YNNKEL, per germline (reference sequence). CDR3 protein: CASSQAQRVYNEQFF. The CDR3 DNA sequence: TGTGCCAGCAGCCAAGCCCAGCGGGTTTACAATGAGCAGTTCTTC.

This clonotype was observed many times. The chain recombines TRBV20-1 with TRBJ1-1; D is perhaps TRBD1 (6 bases). Germline values: CDR1 DFQATT, CDR2 SNEGSKA (reference sequence). This CDR3 has 12 residues. V shed 0 bases and J shed 10 bases, with 12 bases lying between them. CDR3 DNA sequence: TGCAGTGCTAGAGAAACGGGGGCGGGAGCTTTCTTT. Its translation: CSARETGAGAFF.

The sample holds a few counts of this clonotype. The chain joins TRBV19 to TRBJ1-3; weak D call: TRBD1 (5 bases). Trimming removed 3 bases at V and 2 bases at J, with 14 bases between. Germline values: CDR1 LNHDA, CDR2 SQIVND (reference sequence). This CDR3 has 16 residues. The CDR3 DNA reads as TGTGCCAGTAGTATGCCCGGGGCAGCAGCTGGAAACACCATATATTTT. Protein product: CASSMPGAAAGNTIYF.

There are a few counts of this clonotype. This chain connects TRBV20-1 to TRBJ2-3; TRBD2 matches 13 bases. After removal of 5 bases from V and 4 bases from J, the junction contained 12 bases not matched to a gene. CDR3 length: 17 residues. CDR1 DFQATT and CDR2 SNEGSKA come from the germline V gene (reference sequence). The CDR3 coding sequence is TGCAGTGCTCGGACTAGCGGGAGAACCTTCTCGGCAGATACGCAGTATTTT. It is translated as CSARTSGRTFSADTQYF.

There are a few counts of this clonotype. The CDR3 DNA reads as TGTGCCAGTTCCGTGGGGGGGGCTGAAGCTTTCTTT. It yields the protein CASSVGGAEAFF. This chain uses TRBV6-6 with TRBJ1-1; a possible D gene is TRBD1 (5 bases). This CDR3 has 12 residues. Germline V gene sequence: CDR1 MNHNY, CDR2 SVGAGI (reference sequence). V was pared by 9 bases and J by 6 bases, with 14 bases between.

J is TRBJ2-3 and V is TRBV2, with D tentatively TRBD1 or TRBD2 (5 bases each). Germline loops: CDR1 SNHLY, CDR2 FYNNEI. This CDR3 has 16 amino acids. V was shortened by 2 bases and J by 5 bases, with 17 bases between the two germline ends. CDR3 sequence (DNA): TGTGCCAGCAGTGAATTGAGTGGGACCCAAGGAGATACGCAGTATTTT. Amino acids: CASSELSGTQGDTQYF.

This chain connects TRBV2 to TRBJ1-2; TRBD1 is a possible D gene (5 bases). CDR1 SNHLY and CDR2 FYNNEI come from the germline V gene. The V gene lost 3 bases and the J gene lost 2 bases, with 10 bases spanning the gap. The CDR3 runs to 14 residues. As DNA, the CDR3 is TGTGCCAGCAGTGATCAGGGATCGAACTATGGCTACACCTTC. The encoded protein is CASSDQGSNYGYTF. The whole variable domain, remainder taken from reference TRBV2 and TRBJ1-2, is EPEVTQTPSHQVTQMGQEVILRCVPISNHLYFYWYRQILGQKVEFLVSFYNNEISEKSEIFDDQFSVERPDGSNFTLKIRSTKLEDSAMYFCASSDQGSNYGYTFGSGTRLTVV.

This clonotype has only a few counts. The rearrangement joins TRBV5-1 to TRBJ2-7, with 11 positions matching TRBD2. This CDR3 has 15 residues. V was pared by 8 bases and J by 3 bases, with 10 bases of the junction left unmatched. Germline values: CDR1 SGHRS, CDR2 YFSETQ. The CDR3 is CASADGTSGVYEQYF. CDR3 DNA sequence: TGCGCCAGTGCTGACGGGACTAGCGGAGTCTACGAGCAGTACTTC.

The chain recombines TRBV11-3 with TRBJ2-3; 7 positions match TRBD2. The CDR3 is 16 amino acids. V trimming: 2 bases; J trimming: 0 bases; junction bases outside the gene matches: 5. Germline V CDR1 and CDR2: SGHNT, YENEEA. CDR3 protein: CASSLRGRESTDTQYF. As DNA, the CDR3 is TGTGCCAGCAGCTTACGCGGGAGAGAGAGCACAGATACGCAGTATTTT. Combining the CDR3 with reference TRBV11-3 and TRBJ2-3 gives the whole variable domain EAGVVQSPRYKIIEKKQPVAFWCNPISGHNTLYWYLQNLGQGPELLIRYENEEAVDDSQLPKDRFSAERLKGVDSTLKIQPAELGDSAVYLCASSLRGRESTDTQYFGPGTRLTVL.

CDR3 in amino acids: CASSQGEGRDYGYTF. CDR3 DNA sequence: TGTGCCAGCAGCCAAGGGGAGGGGCGCGACTATGGCTACACCTTC. This chain joins TRBV3-1 and TRBJ1-2; a weak D match, TRBD1 (5 bases). V was cut by 1 base and J by 3 bases, with 12 bases left in between. In germline, CDR1 is LGHDT, CDR2 YNNKEL (reference sequence). The CDR3 runs 15 residues.

This clonotype turned up a few times. The V gene is TRBV7-2, the J gene TRBJ2-2, with D tentatively TRBD1 or TRBD2 (6 bases each). The CDR3 length is 17 residues. V dropped 1 base and J dropped 5 bases, with 17 bases sitting between them. Germline CDR1 is SGHTA and CDR2 is FQGNSA. The CDR3 sequence: CASSLDWGAKKTGELFF. The DNA of the CDR3 is TGTGCCAGCAGCTTAGATTGGGGGGCGAAGAAAACCGGGGAGCTGTTTTTT. Full variable domain (rest looked up from reference TRBV7-2 and TRBJ2-2): GAGVSQSPSNKVTEKGKDVELRCDPISGHTALYWYRQSLGQGLEFLIYFQGNSAPDKSGLPSDRFSAERTGGSVSTLTIQRTQQEDSAVYLCASSLDWGAKKTGELFFGEGSRLTVL.

The gene calls are TRBV7-2 and TRBJ2-7; D may correspond to TRBD1 or TRBD2 (5 bases each). Trimming removed 4 bases from V and 5 bases from J, with 18 bases in between. The germline gives CDR1 SGHTA, CDR2 FQGNSA. CDR3 length: 15 residues. CDR3 nucleotide sequence: TGTGCCAGCAGCTGGGACCAGTTTTCGGGTAACGAGCAGTACTTC. It is translated as CASSWDQFSGNEQYF.

This clonotype occurred a few times. The chain couples TRBV5-1 to TRBJ2-6; possible D gene TRBD1, 6 bases. The CDR3 consists of 15 residues. Between the trimmed V and J ends, which lost 7 bases and 0 bases, there was a span of 11 bases. Per germline, CDR1 SGHRS and CDR2 YFSETQ. CDR3 region: CASRDRSSGANVLTF. The CDR3 coding sequence is TGCGCCAGCCGTGACAGGAGCTCTGGGGCCAACGTCCTGACTTTC.

V and J are TRBV20-1 and TRBJ1-2; unclear D gene. Trimming cost V 4 bases and J 4 bases, with 13 bases left between them. Germline CDR1 reads DFQATT; CDR2 reads SNEGSKA (reference sequence). The CDR3 totals 13 residues. The CDR3, as DNA: TGCAGTGCTAAAATGGGGATCGGCTATGGCTACACCTTC. It translates to CSAKMGIGYGYTF.

In this sample, this clonotype turned up many times. The chain employs TRBV20-1 and TRBJ2-3, with D maybe TRBD2 (6 bases). Trimming took off 6 bases at V and 5 bases at J, with 12 bases between the two ends. Germline V gives CDR1 DFQATT, CDR2 SNEGSKA (reference sequence). This CDR3 comprises 12 residues. For the CDR3, the DNA is TGCAGTGCGGGGCAGGGAGGAGATACGCAGTATTTT. It is translated as CSAGQGGDTQYF.

The table lists this clonotype with a few counts. The chain combines TRBV13 with TRBJ1-4; 10 nucleotides line up with TRBD1. With 5 bases clipped from V and 6 bases from J, the junction kept 6 bases outside the gene matches. The germline V gene encodes CDR1 PRHDT and CDR2 FYEKMQ (reference sequence). The CDR3 spans 15 residues. The CDR3 DNA follows: TGTGCCAGCAGCCGCAGGGGGACAGGGGATGAAAAACTGTTTTTT. It translates to CASSRRGTGDEKLFF.

This chain links TRBV3-1 with TRBJ2-2, with 8 positions matching TRBD1. The CDR3 is made up of 15 amino acids. V was pared by 10 bases and J by 3 bases, with 10 bases of the junction left unmatched. Per germline, CDR1 LGHDT and CDR2 YNNKEL (reference sequence). CDR3 sequence: CATRGGQGDTGELFF. As DNA, the CDR3 is TGTGCCACCCGCGGCGGACAGGGCGACACCGGGGAGCTGTTTTTT. The full variable domain, its missing parts supplied by reference TRBV3-1 and TRBJ2-2, is DTAVSQTPKYLVTQMGNDKSIKCEQNLGHDTMYWYKQDSKKFLKIMFSYNNKELIINETVPNRFSPKSPDKAHLNLHINSLELGDSAVYFCATRGGQGDTGELFFGEGSRLTVL.

This clonotype was observed many times. V gene TRBV11-3 combines with J gene TRBJ1-1; possibly TRBD1 for D (5 bases). Per germline, CDR1 SGHNT and CDR2 YENEEA. The CDR3 runs to 13 residues. Between the trimmed V and J ends, which lost 4 bases and 3 bases, there was a span of 9 bases. CDR3 loop: CASSYDRYTEAFF. In nucleotides, the CDR3 is TGTGCCAGCAGCTACGACAGATACACTGAAGCTTTCTTT.